This entry lists 22 T cell receptor beta chains sequenced from one sample in a study of cytomegalovirus exposure and HLA in healthy donors. The data were produced by immunoSEQ multiplex PCR, yet TCRdb's version contains in-frame clones alone and is incomplete. The sample consists of under 250,000 clones, roughly 84% of them appearing once. The sequenced sample consisted of PBMCs. These receptors came from a man younger than 35 in good health and CMV-seropositive.

This chain connects TRBV7-2 to TRBJ1-5; 8 bases are a match to TRBD1. V lost 2 bases to trimming and J lost 5 bases; unmatched junction nucleotides: 5. The CDR3 runs to 15 residues. Germline assignment: CDR1 SGHTA and CDR2 FQGNSA. The DNA for the CDR3 is TGTGCCAGCAGCTTAAGGACAGGGAGGGATCAGCCCCAGCATTTT. Protein product: CASSLRTGRDQPQHF.

The chain combines TRBV5-1 with TRBJ2-7, with D perhaps matching TRBD2 (6 bases). The V end lost 5 bases, the J end lost 3 bases, and 15 bases lay between the germline ends. CDR1 and CDR2 from the germline V gene are SGHRS and YFSETQ. This CDR3 has 14 residues. The CDR3 protein is CASSSGLDLYEQYF. CDR3 DNA: TGCGCCAGCAGTTCGGGACTGGATCTCTACGAGCAGTACTTC. The full variable domain, rest sourced from reference TRBV5-1 and TRBJ2-7, is KAGVTQTPRYLIKTRGQQVTLSCSPISGHRSVSWYQQTPGQGLQFLFEYFSETQRNKGNFPGRFSGRQFSNSRSEMNVSTLELGDSALYLCASSSGLDLYEQYFGPGTRLTVT.

The rearrangement links TRBV7-9 to TRBJ2-5; D call uncertain. V was shortened by 8 bases and J by 2 bases, with 15 bases between the two germline ends. Germline assignment: CDR1 SEHNR and CDR2 FQNEAQ (reference sequence). The CDR3 extends over 14 amino acids. The chain's CDR3 is CASASSREQETQYF. For the CDR3, the DNA is TGTGCCAGCGCTTCAAGCCGAGAACAAGAGACCCAGTACTTC.

The chain has TRBV4-1 and TRBJ1-2; 10 positions agree with TRBD1. J was trimmed by 8 bases and V by 4 bases; bases with no gene match: 7. The CDR3 extends over 14 amino acids. The germline CDR1 and CDR2 sequences are MGHRA and YSYEKL. In nucleotides, the CDR3 is TGCGCCAGCAGCCCCCGACAGGGGGCGGAGGGCTACACCTTC. It translates to CASSPRQGAEGYTF.

This sequence joins TRBV10-3 and TRBJ2-1, with 10 nucleotides matching TRBD2. Trimming at V came to 11 bases and at J to 6 bases, leaving 10 bases not matched to a gene. CDR3 length: 14 amino acids. Germline V gene lookup returns CDR1 ENHRY and CDR2 SYGVKD. This CDR3 is CAAHSGRLGNEQFF. For the CDR3, the DNA is TGTGCCGCGCATAGCGGGAGGTTAGGCAATGAGCAGTTCTTC.

CDR3 nucleotide sequence: TGCAGCGTACAAACAGAGTACGAAGCTCCCTACGAGCAGTACTTC. Protein sequence: CSVQTEYEAPYEQYF. The rearrangement uses TRBV29-1 and TRBJ2-7; no reliable D call. Trimming took 6 bases from V and 2 from J, leaving 20 bases between them. The CDR3 totals 15 residues. CDR1 SQVTM and CDR2 ANQGSEA come from the germline V gene.

CDR3 protein: CASSLLNGKQGGNTEAFF. CDR3 nucleotides: TGTGCCAGCAGTTTACTGAACGGTAAACAGGGGGGGAACACTGAAGCTTTCTTT. The chain is built from TRBV28 and TRBJ1-1, with 8 bases aligning to TRBD1. This CDR3 spans 18 amino acids. V was pared by 2 bases and J by 1 base, with 12 bases of the junction left unmatched. Germline V gene data show CDR1 as MDHEN and CDR2 as SYDVKM.

The chain joins TRBV15 to TRBJ2-1; 8 positions agree with TRBD2. The trim removed 2 bases at V and 2 bases at J, leaving 5 bases unmatched. The CDR3 has 16 residues. Germline-derived CDR1 and CDR2 are LNHNV and YYDKDF (reference sequence). The CDR3 here is CATSRSETSAYNEQFF. CDR3 sequence (DNA): TGTGCCACCAGCAGAAGCGAGACTAGCGCCTACAATGAGCAGTTCTTC.

The chain employs TRBV6-5 and TRBJ2-7; TRBD1 matches 7 bases. The CDR3 sequence is 13 residues long. Trimming took 2 bases from V and 5 from J; bases not matched to a gene: 3. Germline-derived CDR1 and CDR2 are MNHEY and SVGAGI. CDR3: CASSYRQGHEQYF. Written as DNA, the CDR3 is TGTGCCAGCAGTTACCGACAGGGCCACGAGCAGTACTTC.

The rearrangement uses TRBV27 and TRBJ1-2; D unclear. In germline, CDR1 is MNHEY, CDR2 SMNVEV (reference sequence). The V and J ends lost 1 base and 0 bases respectively, with 15 bases between them. The CDR3 loop spans 17 amino acids. CDR3 nucleotides: TGTGCCAGCAGTTTATATGCTAACCTCCGCCCTAACTATGGCTACACCTTC. Protein sequence: CASSLYANLRPNYGYTF.

The J gene is TRBJ1-1, the V gene TRBV5-1; TRBD1 agrees at 8 bases. J gave up 1 base and V 4 bases, and 9 bases lay outside the gene matches. This CDR3 spans 16 amino acids. Germline values: CDR1 SGHRS, CDR2 YFSETQ. The CDR3 bases are TGCGCCAGCAGCCGCCTATCCGGGACAGGGAACACTGAAGCTTTCTTT. Residues: CASSRLSGTGNTEAFF. The entire variable domain, with the rest obtained from reference TRBV5-1 and TRBJ1-1, is as follows: KAGVTQTPRYLIKTRGQQVTLSCSPISGHRSVSWYQQTPGQGLQFLFEYFSETQRNKGNFPGRFSGRQFSNSRSEMNVSTLELGDSALYLCASSRLSGTGNTEAFFGQGTRLTVV.

The chain links TRBV6-1 to TRBJ1-1; D possibly corresponds to TRBD1 (5 bases). Trimming left V 2 bases short and J 3 bases short, with 13 bases between. Germline V gene data show CDR1 as MNHNS and CDR2 as SASEGT. The CDR3 sequence is 15 residues long. Written as DNA, the CDR3 is TGTGCCAGCAGTGAATTGGGGGGTACGTACACTGAAGCTTTCTTT. The encoded protein is CASSELGGTYTEAFF.

The chain combines TRBV10-3 with TRBJ2-2; the match to TRBD2 covers 8 bases. The CDR3 spans 18 residues. Germline values: CDR1 ENHRY, CDR2 SYGVKD. Losses at the gene ends were 6 bases for V and 0 bases for J; bases not matched to a gene: 12. The CDR3 sequence is CAIRSFGREESNTGELFF. Here the CDR3 DNA reads TGTGCCATCAGGAGCTTTGGGCGGGAGGAGTCGAACACCGGGGAGCTGTTTTTT.

V gene TRBV4-1 combines with J gene TRBJ2-7, with D uncertain. Germline V gene sequence: CDR1 MGHRA, CDR2 YSYEKL. The CDR3 covers 11 residues. The ends were cut back, 3 bases at V and 6 bases at J, with 6 bases in the middle. DNA for the CDR3: TGCGCCAGCAGCCAGGCTCGCGAGCAGTACTTC. Translation: CASSQAREQYF.

This chain connects TRBV27 to TRBJ2-2; D is unclear. Germline V lookup: CDR1 MNHEY, CDR2 SMNVEV (reference sequence). Trimming cost V 5 bases and J 0 bases, with 10 bases left between them. The CDR3 covers 15 residues. The DNA for the CDR3 is TGTGCCAGCAGTCCGTTACCTTCGAACACCGGGGAGCTGTTTTTT. This codes for CASSPLPSNTGELFF.

A remark on this clone: A junction end diverges from the germline sequence, so it may reflect a read error. CDR3 protein: CASSLEDLSYEQYF. The CDR3 DNA sequence: TGCGCCAGCAGTTTGGAGGACCTCTCCTACGAGCAGTACTTC. The rearrangement links TRBV5-1 to TRBJ2-7; a possible D gene is TRBD2 (5 bases). The CDR3 consists of 14 residues. Looked up from germline, CDR1 is SGHRS and CDR2 is YFSETQ.

V is TRBV9 and J is TRBJ2-7, with 11 bases lining up with TRBD2. CDR1 and CDR2 from the germline V gene are SGDLS and YYNGEE. V lost 1 base, J lost 6 bases, and 6 bases stayed unmatched. The CDR3 covers 15 residues. The CDR3 loop is CASSVSTSGSSEQYF. The CDR3, as DNA: TGTGCCAGCAGCGTATCTACTAGCGGGAGCAGCGAGCAGTACTTC.

V gene TRBV4-2 combines with J gene TRBJ2-2; TRBD2 matches 11 bases. V shed 1 base and J 2 bases; nucleotides not matched to a gene: 3. Germline CDR1 is LGHNA and CDR2 is YNFKEQ. This CDR3 has 17 residues. The CDR3 sequence is CASSQGLAGGNTGELFF. The CDR3 DNA reads TGTGCCAGCAGCCAAGGCCTAGCGGGAGGCAACACCGGGGAGCTGTTTTTT.

The J gene is TRBJ1-1, the V gene TRBV29-1, with D perhaps TRBD1 (6 bases). Germline lookup yields CDR1 SQVTM and CDR2 ANQGSEA. V was pared by 7 bases and J by 4 bases, with 19 bases between. The CDR3 loop spans 14 amino acids. The CDR3 DNA sequence: TGCAGCGCCGGTCACAGGGATGGGGGCACTGAAGCTTTCTTT. It encodes CSAGHRDGGTEAFF.

This chain links TRBV29-1 with TRBJ2-7; the D is unclear. Germline assignment: CDR1 SQVTM and CDR2 ANQGSEA. Deletions cut 5 bases from V and 0 bases from J, with 5 bases between. CDR3 size: 11 residues. The CDR3 DNA follows: TGCAGCGTTTACGCCTCCTACGAGCAGTACTTC. It specifies CSVYASYEQYF.

CDR3 in amino acids: CASSLVGTGGWGNTIYF. CDR3 nucleotide sequence: TGCGCCAGCAGCTTGGTTGGAACAGGGGGCTGGGGAAACACCATATATTTT. The V gene is TRBV5-1, the J gene TRBJ1-3; 9 nucleotides agree with TRBD1. The V gene end was trimmed by 0 bases and the J gene end by 4 bases; junction bases not matched to a gene: 8. Germline values: CDR1 SGHRS, CDR2 YFSETQ. CDR3 length: 17 residues.

The chain has TRBV7-8 and TRBJ2-2; D ambiguous. The length of the CDR3 is 14 residues. From germline, CDR1 is SGHVS and CDR2 FQNEAQ. V was cut by 5 bases and J by 5 bases, with 12 bases left in between. CDR3 in amino acids: CASSNPGPTGELFF. The CDR3 DNA sequence: TGTGCCAGCAGCAATCCCGGACCGACCGGGGAGCTGTTTTTT.